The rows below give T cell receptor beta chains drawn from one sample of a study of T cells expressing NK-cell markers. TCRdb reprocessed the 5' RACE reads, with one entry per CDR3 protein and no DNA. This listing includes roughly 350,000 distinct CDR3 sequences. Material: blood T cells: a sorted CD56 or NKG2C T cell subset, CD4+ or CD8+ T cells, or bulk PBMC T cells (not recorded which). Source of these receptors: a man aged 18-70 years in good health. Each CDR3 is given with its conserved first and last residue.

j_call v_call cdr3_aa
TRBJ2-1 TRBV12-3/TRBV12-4 CASSPDYPEQFF
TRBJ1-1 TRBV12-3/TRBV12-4 CASSPTGKNTEAFF
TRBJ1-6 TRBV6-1 CASKTDAVGNSPLHF
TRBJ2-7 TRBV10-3 CAIGPSYEQYF
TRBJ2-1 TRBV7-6 CASSFTRGGPTTYNEQFF
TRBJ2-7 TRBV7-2 CASSLALQGALSYEQYF
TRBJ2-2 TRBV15 CATSRHRGTGNTGELFF
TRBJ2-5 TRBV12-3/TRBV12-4 CASSLQSNAEAQYF
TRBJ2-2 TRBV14 CASSPYRLAGGFTGELFF
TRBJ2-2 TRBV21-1 CASSNRAGDTGELFF
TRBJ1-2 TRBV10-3 CAIRGTASYTF
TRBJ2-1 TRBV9 CASSVFRGGLDEQFF
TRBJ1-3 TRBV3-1 CASSLSGLLANTIYF
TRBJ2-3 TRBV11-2 CASNRNSRLTDTQYF
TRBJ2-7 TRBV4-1 CASSQGGREAYEQYF
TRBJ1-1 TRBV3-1 CASSQGRIARNTEAFF
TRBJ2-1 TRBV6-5 CASSSLTSGASYEQFF
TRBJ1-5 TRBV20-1 CSASMGRDQPQHF
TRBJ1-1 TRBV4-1 CASSVGHLNTEAFF
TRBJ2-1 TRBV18 CASSNLAGFAYNEQFF
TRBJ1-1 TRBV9 CASSVGNDYTEAFF
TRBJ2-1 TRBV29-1 CSVERGIPMMEQFF
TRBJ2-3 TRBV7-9 CASSLLAGPFTDTQYF
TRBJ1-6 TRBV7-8 CASSLGQGVSPLHF
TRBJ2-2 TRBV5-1 CASSIRTVGGSGELFF